Listed below are T cell receptor beta chains from one sample, sequenced in a study of blood T cell repertoires in COVID-19. Only in-frame clones appear in the TCRdb table, and some are missing; sequencing was by immunoSEQ multiplex PCR. The table shows 30,000 or so clones, with roughly 88% occurring only once. Sequences were obtained from peripheral blood. These receptors came from a woman of 80 years or more with COVID-19, enrolled during active disease. CDR3s include the opening cysteine and the closing phenylalanine or tryptophan. The D gene is left open where the match is weak. A row's size may be missing; if present it is once, few, many or a size class.

V	D	J	size	CDR3	DNA
TRBV19	NA	TRBJ2-3	NA	CASSRDNTDTQYF	TGTGCCAGTAGTCGGGACAACACAGATACGCAGTATTTT
TRBV25-1	NA	TRBJ1-1	NA	CASSAAYENTEAFF	TGTGCCAGCAGTGCCGCCTACGAGAACACTGAAGCTTTCTTT
TRBV12-3/TRBV12-4	TRBD1	TRBJ1-2	NA	CASSGDRVYGYTF	TGTGCCAGCAGTGGGGACAGGGTCTATGGCTACACCTTC
TRBV7-4	TRBD1	TRBJ1-1	NA	CASSFCQGVTNTEAFF	TGTGCCAGCAGCTTTTGCCAGGGGGTTACGAACACTGAAGCTTTCTTT
TRBV2	NA	TRBJ2-1	NA	CASMLENSYNEQFF	TGTGCCAGCATGCTGGAGAACTCCTACAATGAGCAGTTCTTC
TRBV19	TRBD1	TRBJ2-5	once	CASSKRPTGETQYF	TGTGCCAGTAGCAAGCGGCCGACAGGGGAGACCCAGTACTTC
TRBV5-4	TRBD2	TRBJ2-2	NA	CASSPGGGRGATGELFF	TGTGCCAGCAGCCCCGGGGGGGGCCGTGGGGCCACCGGGGAGCTGTTTTTT
TRBV2	TRBD1	TRBJ2-4	NA	CASSDGRGIATKNIQYF	TGTGCCAGCAGTGACGGCAGGGGGATTGCGACCAAAAACATTCAGTACTTC
TRBV18	NA	TRBJ1-2	NA	CASSPRNLILGTIRGDNYGYTF	TGTGCCAGCTCACCCAGGAATCTGATACTCGGGACAATACGTGGGGATAACTATGGCTACACCTTC
TRBV2	TRBD1	TRBJ1-2	once	CASKKGDRGHGGYTF	TGTGCCAGCAAAAAGGGGGACAGGGGTCACGGGGGCTACACCTTC
TRBV7-9	TRBD1	TRBJ1-1	NA	CASSARQGLNTEAFF	TGTGCCAGCAGCGCCCGACAGGGACTGAACACTGAAGCTTTCTTT
TRBV5-8	NA	TRBJ1-6	once	CASSSQGGEGPLHF	TGTGCCAGCAGCTCCCAGGGCGGGGAGGGACCCCTCCACTTT
TRBV9	NA	TRBJ1-2	NA	CASSVMTGRDTF	TGTGCCAGCAGCGTAATGACGGGGAGAGACACCTTC
TRBV5-6	NA	TRBJ2-3	NA	CASSPPRGGPDTQYF	TGTGCCAGCAGCCCACCTAGGGGGGGCCCGGATACGCAGTATTTT
TRBV6-5	NA	TRBJ1-4	once	CAGAQGGVEKLFF	TGTGCCGGGGCTCAGGGAGGGGTTGAAAAACTGTTTTTT
TRBV5-6	NA	TRBJ1-1	NA	CASSLGRDGSSFNTEAFF	TGTGCCAGCAGCTTAGGACGGGACGGGAGTTCCTTTAACACTGAAGCTTTCTTT
TRBV7-9	NA	TRBJ1-6	NA	CASSLSGERSPLHF	TGTGCCAGCAGCTTATCAGGGGAAAGATCACCCCTCCACTTT
TRBV5-1	NA	TRBJ1-2	NA	CASSNPGGGGYTF	TGCGCCAGCAGCAACCCCGGGGGGGGTGGCTACACCTTC
TRBV7-2	NA	TRBJ1-2	NA	CASSRRDTPNYGYTF	TGTGCCAGCAGTCGCCGCGACACCCCTAACTATGGCTACACCTTC
TRBV6-5	NA	TRBJ2-4	once	CASSYSGQGSDIQYF	TGTGCCAGCAGTTACTCGGGCCAGGGGTCCGACATTCAGTACTTC
TRBV2	NA	TRBJ2-2	NA	CASTSTAHPNTGELFF	TGTGCCAGCACCTCGACAGCTCACCCGAACACCGGGGAGCTGTTTTTT
TRBV7-2	NA	TRBJ2-2	NA	CASSFAARGPNGELFF	TGTGCCAGCAGCTTTGCGGCGCGGGGACCGAACGGGGAGCTGTTTTTT
TRBV9	TRBD1	TRBJ2-7	NA	CASSVGQGPYEQYF	TGTGCCAGCAGCGTAGGACAGGGGCCCTACGAGCAGTACTTC
TRBV6-6	NA	TRBJ1-5	NA	CASTEANQPQHF	TGTGCCAGTACTGAGGCGAATCAGCCCCAGCATTTT
TRBV5-1	TRBD2	TRBJ2-7	NA	CASSLGQRGYEQYF	TGCGCCAGTTCTCTCGGCCAGCGGGGGTACGAGCAGTACTTC
TRBV9	NA	TRBJ1-4	NA	CASSVGQGNEKLFF	TGTGCCAGCAGCGTAGGGCAGGGGAATGAAAAACTGTTTTTT
TRBV5-6	NA	TRBJ1-2	NA	CASSLDSGGGYGYTF	TGTGCCAGCAGCTTGGATAGCGGGGGAGGCTATGGCTACACCTTC
TRBV29-1	TRBD1	TRBJ1-1	NA	CSGEDRPRAFF	TGCAGCGGGGAGGACAGGCCCCGAGCTTTCTTT
TRBV2	TRBD1	TRBJ1-2	NA	CASGTGGVVYGYTF	TGTGCCAGCGGTACAGGGGGCGTGGTCTATGGCTACACCTTC
TRBV6-1	NA	TRBJ1-5	few	CASSEGGGQPQHF	TGTGCCAGCAGTGAAGGGGGAGGGCAGCCCCAGCATTTT
TRBV29-1	NA	TRBJ2-2	NA	CSVERSYTGELFF	TGCAGCGTTGAGCGGAGCTACACCGGGGAGCTGTTTTTT
TRBV27	TRBD2	TRBJ2-1	NA	CASSLTPGSGGANEQFF	TGTGCCAGCAGTTTAACGCCGGGTAGCGGGGGGGCGAATGAGCAGTTCTTC
TRBV11-2	NA	TRBJ2-7	NA	CASSSLRKNSYEQYF	TGTGCCAGCAGCTCTTTGAGAAAGAACTCCTACGAGCAGTACTTC
TRBV10-3	NA	TRBJ1-4	NA	CAISEEGLKGSLREKLFF	TGTGCCATCAGTGAGGAGGGTTTAAAGGGCTCCCTGCGGGAAAAACTGTTTTTT
TRBV2	NA	TRBJ1-4	NA	CASSGTLTNEKLFF	TGTGCCAGCAGCGGGACTTTAACTAATGAAAAACTGTTTTTT
TRBV7-3	TRBD2	TRBJ2-2	NA	CASSGTSGAGELFF	TGTGCCAGCAGCGGGACTAGCGGCGCCGGGGAGCTGTTTTTT
TRBV7-6	NA	TRBJ1-1	NA	CASSLAGSANTEAFF	TGTGCCAGCAGCTTAGCTGGCAGCGCGAACACTGAAGCTTTCTTT
TRBV2	NA	TRBJ1-2	once	CASSEERSYGYTF	TGTGCCAGCAGTGAAGAGCGATCCTATGGCTACACCTTC
TRBV11-2	TRBD2	TRBJ2-1	NA	CASSLGGLGFSYNEQFF	TGTGCCAGCAGCTTAGGAGGACTAGGGTTCTCCTACAATGAGCAGTTCTTC
TRBV18	NA	TRBJ2-5	NA	CASSLRDIQETQYF	TGTGCCAGCTCACTTAGGGACATCCAAGAGACCCAGTACTTC
TRBV7-7	NA	TRBJ2-7	NA	CASSLGQGSGQYF	TGTGCTAGCAGCTTAGGTCAGGGCTCGGGGCAGTACTTC
TRBV6-2/TRBV6-3	NA	TRBJ2-6	NA	CASSVQGLGANVLTF	TGTGCCAGCAGTGTACAGGGTCTTGGGGCCAACGTCCTGACTTTC
TRBV6-1	NA	TRBJ1-5	NA	CASSEWPGYSNQPQHF	TGTGCCAGCAGTGAGTGGCCAGGGTATAGCAATCAGCCCCAGCATTTT
TRBV2	NA	TRBJ1-5	NA	CASSESGGGQPQHF	TGTGCCAGCAGTGAAAGTGGGGGGGGTCAGCCCCAGCATTTT
TRBV5-6	TRBD1	TRBJ1-2	NA	CASAGTGVNYGYTF	TGTGCCAGCGCCGGGACAGGGGTCAACTATGGCTACACCTTC
TRBV14	TRBD2	TRBJ2-1	NA	CASSRTAGGEQFF	TGTGCCAGCAGCCGGACGGCGGGGGGGGAGCAGTTCTTC
TRBV28	NA	TRBJ2-3	NA	CASSSRRSISTDTQYF	TGTGCCAGCAGTTCCCGACGTAGCATAAGCACAGATACGCAGTATTTT
TRBV5-1	NA	TRBJ1-4	NA	CASRASGLTNEKLFF	TGCGCCAGCAGGGCTTCAGGGCTAACTAATGAAAAACTGTTTTTT
TRBV7-8	TRBD1	TRBJ1-5	NA	CASSAGQGYGPQHF	TGTGCCAGCAGCGCTGGACAGGGCTATGGTCCCCAGCATTTT
TRBV21-1	NA	TRBJ1-3	once	CASSKGGETGSGNTIYF	TGTGCCAGCAGCAAAGGGGGAGAGACAGGGTCTGGAAACACCATATATTTT
TRBV7-3	NA	TRBJ2-3	NA	CASSFSGSDTQYF	TGTGCCAGCAGCTTCTCAGGGTCAGATACGCAGTATTTT
TRBV4-1	NA	TRBJ1-1	few	CASSQVWQGNVVNTEAFF	TGCGCCAGCAGCCAAGTTTGGCAGGGAAATGTCGTGAACACTGAAGCTTTCTTT
TRBV19	NA	TRBJ1-5	once	CASSPGKRPIGSNQPQHF	TGTGCCAGTAGCCCAGGAAAACGGCCGATCGGTAGCAATCAGCCCCAGCATTTT